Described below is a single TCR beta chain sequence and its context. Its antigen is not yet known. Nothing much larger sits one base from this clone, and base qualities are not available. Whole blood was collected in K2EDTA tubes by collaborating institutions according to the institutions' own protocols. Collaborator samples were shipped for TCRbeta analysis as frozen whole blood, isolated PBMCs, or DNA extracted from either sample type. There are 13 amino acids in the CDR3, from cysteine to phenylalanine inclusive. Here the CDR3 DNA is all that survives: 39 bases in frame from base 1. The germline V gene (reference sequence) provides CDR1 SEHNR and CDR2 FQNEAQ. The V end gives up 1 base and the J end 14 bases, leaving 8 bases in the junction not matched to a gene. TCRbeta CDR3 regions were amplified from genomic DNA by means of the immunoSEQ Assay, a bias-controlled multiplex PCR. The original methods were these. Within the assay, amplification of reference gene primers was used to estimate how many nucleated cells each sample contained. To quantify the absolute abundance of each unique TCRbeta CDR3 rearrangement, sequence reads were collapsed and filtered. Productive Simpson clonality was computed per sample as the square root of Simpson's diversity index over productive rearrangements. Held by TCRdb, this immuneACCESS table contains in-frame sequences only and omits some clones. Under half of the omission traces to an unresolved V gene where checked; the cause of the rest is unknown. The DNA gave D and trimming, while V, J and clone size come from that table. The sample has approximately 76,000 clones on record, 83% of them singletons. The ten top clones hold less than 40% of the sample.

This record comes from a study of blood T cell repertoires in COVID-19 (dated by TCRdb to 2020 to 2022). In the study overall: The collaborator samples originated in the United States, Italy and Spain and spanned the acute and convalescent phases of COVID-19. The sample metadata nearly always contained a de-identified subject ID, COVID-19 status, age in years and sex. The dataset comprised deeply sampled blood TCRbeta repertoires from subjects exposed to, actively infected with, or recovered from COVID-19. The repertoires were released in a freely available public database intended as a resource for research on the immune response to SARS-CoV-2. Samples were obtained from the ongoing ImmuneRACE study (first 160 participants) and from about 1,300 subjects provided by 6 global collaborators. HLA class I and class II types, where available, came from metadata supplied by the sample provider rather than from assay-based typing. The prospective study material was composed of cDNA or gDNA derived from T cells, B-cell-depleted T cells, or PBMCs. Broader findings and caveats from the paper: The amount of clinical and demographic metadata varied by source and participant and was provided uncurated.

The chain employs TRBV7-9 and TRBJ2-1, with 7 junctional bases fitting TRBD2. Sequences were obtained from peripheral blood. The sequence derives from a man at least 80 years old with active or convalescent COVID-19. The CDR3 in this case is CASSLDPGEGKFF. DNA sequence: TGTGCCAGCAGCTTAGACCCGGGGGAGGGCAAGTTCTTC.